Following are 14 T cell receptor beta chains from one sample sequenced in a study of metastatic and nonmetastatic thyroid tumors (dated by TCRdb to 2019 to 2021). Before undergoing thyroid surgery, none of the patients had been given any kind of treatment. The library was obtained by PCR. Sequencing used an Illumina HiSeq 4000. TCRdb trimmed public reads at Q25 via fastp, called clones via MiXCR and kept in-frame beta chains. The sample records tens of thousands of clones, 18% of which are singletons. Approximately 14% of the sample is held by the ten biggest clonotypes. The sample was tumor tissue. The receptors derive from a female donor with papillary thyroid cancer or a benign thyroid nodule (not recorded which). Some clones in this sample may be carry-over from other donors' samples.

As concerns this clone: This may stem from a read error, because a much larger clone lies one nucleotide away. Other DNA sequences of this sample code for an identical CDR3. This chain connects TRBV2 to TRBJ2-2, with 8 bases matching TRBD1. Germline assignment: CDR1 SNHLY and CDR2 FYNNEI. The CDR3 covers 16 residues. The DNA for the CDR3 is TGTACCAGCAGTCCCCAGGGGGCCGGTGGCACCGGGGAGCTGTTTTTT. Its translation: CTSSPQGAGGTGELFF.

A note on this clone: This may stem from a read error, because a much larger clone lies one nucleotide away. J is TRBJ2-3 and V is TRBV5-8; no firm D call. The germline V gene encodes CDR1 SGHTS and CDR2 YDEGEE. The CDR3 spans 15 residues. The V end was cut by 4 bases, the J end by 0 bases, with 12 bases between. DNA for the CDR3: TGTGCCAGCAGCGCCCCTTGCAGTAGCACAGATACGCAGTATTTT. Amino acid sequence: CASSAPCSSTDTQYF.

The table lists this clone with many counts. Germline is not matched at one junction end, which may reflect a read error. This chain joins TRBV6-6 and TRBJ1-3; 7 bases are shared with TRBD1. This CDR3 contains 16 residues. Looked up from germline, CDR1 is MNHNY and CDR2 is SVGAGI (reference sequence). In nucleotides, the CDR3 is TGTGCCAGCATTTACACGGGACAGCTCTCTGGAAACACCATATATTTT. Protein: CASIYTGQLSGNTIYF.

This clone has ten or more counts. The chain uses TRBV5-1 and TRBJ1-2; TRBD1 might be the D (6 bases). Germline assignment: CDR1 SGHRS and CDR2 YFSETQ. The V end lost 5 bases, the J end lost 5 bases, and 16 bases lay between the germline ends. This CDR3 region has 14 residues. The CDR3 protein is CASSASAGAYGYTF. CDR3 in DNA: TGCGCCAGCAGTGCTTCCGCAGGGGCGTATGGCTACACCTTC.

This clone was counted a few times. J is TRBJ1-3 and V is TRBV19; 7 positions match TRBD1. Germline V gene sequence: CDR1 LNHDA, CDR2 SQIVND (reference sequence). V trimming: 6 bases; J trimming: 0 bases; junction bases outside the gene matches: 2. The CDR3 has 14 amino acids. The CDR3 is CASRGQNSGNTIYF. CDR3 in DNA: TGTGCCAGTAGGGGACAGAACTCTGGAAACACCATATATTTT.

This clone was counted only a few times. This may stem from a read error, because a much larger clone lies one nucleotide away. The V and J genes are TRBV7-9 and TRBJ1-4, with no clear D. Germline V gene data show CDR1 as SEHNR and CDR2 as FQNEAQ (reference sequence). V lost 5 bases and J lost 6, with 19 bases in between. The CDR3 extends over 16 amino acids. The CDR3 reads CASSPTSRTNYEKLFF. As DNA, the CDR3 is TGTGCCAGCAGCCCAACCTCCAGGACTAATTATGAAAAACTGTTTTTT.

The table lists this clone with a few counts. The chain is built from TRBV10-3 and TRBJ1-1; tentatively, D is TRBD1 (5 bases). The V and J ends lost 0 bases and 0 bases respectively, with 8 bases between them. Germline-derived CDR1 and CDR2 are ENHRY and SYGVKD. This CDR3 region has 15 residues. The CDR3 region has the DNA TGTGCCATCAGTGAGTCACAGGACATGAACACTGAAGCTTTCTTT. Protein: CAISESQDMNTEAFF.

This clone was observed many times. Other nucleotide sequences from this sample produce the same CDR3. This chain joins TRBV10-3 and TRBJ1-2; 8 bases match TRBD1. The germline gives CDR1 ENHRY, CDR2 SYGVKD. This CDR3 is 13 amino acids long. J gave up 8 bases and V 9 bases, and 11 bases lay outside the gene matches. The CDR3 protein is CAIQGATPGGYTF. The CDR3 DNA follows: TGTGCCATTCAGGGGGCCACCCCCGGGGGCTACACCTTC.

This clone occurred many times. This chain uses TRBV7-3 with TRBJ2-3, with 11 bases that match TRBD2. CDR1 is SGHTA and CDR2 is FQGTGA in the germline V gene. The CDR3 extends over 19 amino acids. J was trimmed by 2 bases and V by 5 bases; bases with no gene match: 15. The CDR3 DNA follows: TGTGCCAGCAGCCCCCAACCCACTAGACTAGCGGGAAACACAGATACGCAGTATTTT. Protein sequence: CASSPQPTRLAGNTDTQYF.

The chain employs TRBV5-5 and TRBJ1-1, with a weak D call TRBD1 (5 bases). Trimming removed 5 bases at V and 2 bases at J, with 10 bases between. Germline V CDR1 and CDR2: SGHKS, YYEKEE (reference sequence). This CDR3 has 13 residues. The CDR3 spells CASSGGGNTEAFF. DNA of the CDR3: TGTGCCAGCAGTGGGGGAGGAAACACTGAAGCTTTCTTT.

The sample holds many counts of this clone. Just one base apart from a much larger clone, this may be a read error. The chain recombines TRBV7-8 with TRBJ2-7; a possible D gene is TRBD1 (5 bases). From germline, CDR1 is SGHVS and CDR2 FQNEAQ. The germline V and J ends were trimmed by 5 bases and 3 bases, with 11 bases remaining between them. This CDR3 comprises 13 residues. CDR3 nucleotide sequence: TGTGCCAGCAGCCCGTCCCAGGGCTACGAGCAGTACTTC. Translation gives CASSPSQGYEQYF.

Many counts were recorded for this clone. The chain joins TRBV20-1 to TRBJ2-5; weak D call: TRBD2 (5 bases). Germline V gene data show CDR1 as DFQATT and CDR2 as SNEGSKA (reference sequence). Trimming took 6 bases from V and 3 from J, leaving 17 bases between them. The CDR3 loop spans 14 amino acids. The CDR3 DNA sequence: TGCAGTGCCCCCCCCCTCCTCGGGAAAGAGACCCAGTACTTC. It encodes CSAPPLLGKETQYF.

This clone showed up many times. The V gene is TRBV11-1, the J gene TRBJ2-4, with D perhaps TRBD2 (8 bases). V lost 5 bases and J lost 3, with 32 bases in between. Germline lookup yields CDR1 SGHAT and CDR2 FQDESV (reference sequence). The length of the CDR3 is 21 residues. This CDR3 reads CASSLVSIIAGYPGGKNIQYF. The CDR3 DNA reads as TGTGCCAGCAGCCTAGTGTCTATAATAGCGGGGTACCCAGGGGGCAAAAACATTCAGTACTTC.

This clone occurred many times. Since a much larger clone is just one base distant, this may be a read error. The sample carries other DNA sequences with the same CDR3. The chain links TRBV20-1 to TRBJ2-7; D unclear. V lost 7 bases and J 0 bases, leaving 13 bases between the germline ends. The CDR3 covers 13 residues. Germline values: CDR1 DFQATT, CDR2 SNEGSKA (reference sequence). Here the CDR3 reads CSGYRGFSYEQYF. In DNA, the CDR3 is TGCAGTGGTTACCGTGGATTCTCCTACGAGCAGTACTTC.